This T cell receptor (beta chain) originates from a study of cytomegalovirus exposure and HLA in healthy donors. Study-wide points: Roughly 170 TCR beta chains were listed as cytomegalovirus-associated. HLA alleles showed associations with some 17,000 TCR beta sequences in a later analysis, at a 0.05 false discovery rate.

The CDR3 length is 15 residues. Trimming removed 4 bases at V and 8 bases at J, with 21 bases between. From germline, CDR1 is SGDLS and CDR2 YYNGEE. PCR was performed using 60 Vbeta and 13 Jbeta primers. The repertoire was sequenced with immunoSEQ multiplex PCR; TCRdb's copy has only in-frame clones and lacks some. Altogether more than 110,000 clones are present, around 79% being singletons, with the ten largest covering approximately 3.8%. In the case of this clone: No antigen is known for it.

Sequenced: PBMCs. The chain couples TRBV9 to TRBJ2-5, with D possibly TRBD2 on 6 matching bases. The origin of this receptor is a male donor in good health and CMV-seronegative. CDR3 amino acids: CASSPEGTPTSTQYF. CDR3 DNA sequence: TGTGCCAGCAGCCCCGAGGGGACTCCTACGAGCACCCAGTACTTC. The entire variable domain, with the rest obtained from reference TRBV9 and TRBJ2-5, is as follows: DSGVTQTPKHLITATGQRVTLRCSPRSGDLSVYWYQQSLDQGLQFLIQYYNGEERAKGNILERFSAQQFPDLHSELNLSSLELGDSALYFCASSPEGTPTSTQYFGPGTRLLVL.